This TCR beta chain was found in a study of T-cell reconstitution after alpha-beta-depleted transplantation in children. CDR1 and CDR2 (germline): MNHNS, SASEGT. The V end was cut by 2 bases, the J end by 4 bases, with 8 bases between. The CDR3 covers 13 residues. Unique molecular identifiers were used in preparing the TCRbeta library. MiXCR, run by TCRdb on the PCR reads, gives a single entry per CDR3 protein. The sample has a few hundred thousand distinct CDR3 sequences, over 20% seen once. The origin of this receptor is a male patient younger than 18 who had a stem cell transplant for acute lymphoblastic leukemia, so the T cells may come from the graft donor. The V gene is TRBV6-1, the J gene TRBJ1-2; D unclear. Source: PBMCs, mostly from graft donor cells, taken 180 days after TCRalphabeta/CD19-depleted stem cell transplant. DNA for the CDR3: TGTGCCAGCAGTGAAATCGGTGTCTATGGCTACACCTTC. Its translation is CASSEIGVYGYTF.